These 9 T cell receptor beta chains originate from one sample sequenced in a study of cytomegalovirus exposure and HLA in healthy donors (dated by TCRdb to 2017 to 2019). Library creation used the immunoSEQ multiplex PCR assay. For the multiplex PCR, a mixture combining 60 forward primers for TCR Vbeta segments and 13 reverse primers for TCR Jbeta segments was used. The table was pulled from immuneACCESS by TCRdb, which kept in-frame rearrangements only. Such tables lose some clones; where checked, under half of the loss comes from unresolved V genes, and the rest has no known cause. Counted in this sample were roughly 150,000 clones; around 74% of them appeared once. Around 1.5% of the sample belongs to the ten largest clones. Sequencing input: PBMCs. All receptors come from a young man in good health and CMV-seronegative.

The chain employs TRBV6-5 and TRBJ2-7, with unresolved D. Trimming pared 0 bases from V and 2 bases from J, leaving 14 bases between. Germline V CDR1 and CDR2: MNHEY, SVGAGI. The CDR3 is made up of 16 amino acids. The CDR3 DNA follows: TGTGCCAGCAGTTACTCGCATGGCCAGAAAACCTACGAGCAGTACTTC. It codes for CASSYSHGQKTYEQYF.

This rearrangement joins TRBV5-4 to TRBJ1-1; maybe TRBD1 (5 bases). The CDR3 runs 16 residues. Germline V gene sequence: CDR1 SGHNT, CDR2 YYREEE (reference sequence). V was shortened by 5 bases and J by 6 bases, with 23 bases between the two germline ends. This chain's CDR3 is CASRSGTSAHWAEAFF. The CDR3 region has the DNA TGTGCCAGCAGGTCCGGGACTAGTGCCCACTGGGCTGAAGCTTTCTTT.

V usage is TRBV4-1 and J usage is TRBJ1-3, with 11 bases lining up with TRBD1. This CDR3 is built from 17 residues. The V gene's germline CDR1 is MGHRA and CDR2 YSYEKL. J lost 4 bases, V lost 3 bases, and 8 bases had no gene match. The CDR3 loop reads CASSQGEDRGRGNTIYF. The CDR3 DNA is TGCGCCAGCAGCCAGGGAGAGGACAGGGGGCGAGGAAACACCATATATTTT.

The rearrangement joins TRBV27 to TRBJ2-1; TRBD2 is a possible D gene (5 bases). The CDR3 has 12 amino acids. Germline V gives CDR1 MNHEY, CDR2 SMNVEV (reference sequence). The V gene lost 6 bases and the J gene lost 10 bases, with 13 bases spanning the gap. The CDR3 protein is CASSRTFGEQFF. The DNA of the CDR3 is TGTGCCAGCAGCCGGACTTTCGGCGAGCAGTTCTTC.

This clone turned up a few times. The J gene is TRBJ2-4, the V gene TRBV7-2, with 8 bases identical to TRBD1. Germline trimming cut 1 base from V and 2 bases from J; bases unmatched to any gene: 4. Germline CDR1 SGHTA, CDR2 FQGNSA. The CDR3 is made up of 16 amino acids. CDR3 nucleotide sequence: TGTGCCAGCAGCTTAGGCAGGGGGCTATCCAAAAACATTCAGTACTTC. It translates to CASSLGRGLSKNIQYF.

CDR3 nucleotide sequence: TGTGCCAGCAGGGTTGAGTTCTCTGGGGCCAACGTCCTGACTTTC. Its protein product is CASRVEFSGANVLTF. V is TRBV6-1 and J is TRBJ2-6; D remains unclear. The length of the CDR3 is 15 residues. CDR1 and CDR2 (germline): MNHNS, SASEGT. With 6 bases removed from V and 0 bases from J, the gap between germline ends came to 9 bases.

The chain uses TRBV5-4 and TRBJ2-1; 10 nucleotides match TRBD2. CDR1 and CDR2 (germline): SGHNT, YYREEE (reference sequence). This CDR3 comprises 15 residues. V dropped 0 bases and J dropped 15; count of bases not matched to a gene: 12. The CDR3 spells CASSLDPSGSFRMFF. DNA of the CDR3: TGTGCCAGCAGCTTGGATCCTAGCGGGAGTTTTCGCATGTTCTTC.

V is TRBV27 and J is TRBJ2-3; D call uncertain. Germline assignment: CDR1 MNHEY and CDR2 SMNVEV (reference sequence). This CDR3 is 16 amino acids long. V shed 4 bases and J shed 1 base, with 15 bases lying between them. The CDR3 reads CASSSRSVLGTDTQYF. CDR3 DNA: TGTGCCAGCAGTTCCCGTTCCGTCCTTGGCACAGATACGCAGTATTTT.

This clone was seen a single time. This chain connects TRBV18 to TRBJ2-3; 10 positions agree with TRBD1. The CDR3 has 16 amino acids. Germline values: CDR1 KGHSH, CDR2 LQKENI. J lost 5 bases, V lost 6 bases, and 11 bases had no gene match. DNA of the CDR3: TGTGCCAGCTCTGGCCCAGCGGACAGGGGGGGAGATACGCAGTATTTT. Translating it yields CASSGPADRGGDTQYF. Full variable domain (rest looked up from reference TRBV18 and TRBJ2-3): NAGVMQNPRHLVRRRGQEARLRCSPMKGHSHVYWYRQLPEEGLKFMVYLQKENIIDESGMPKERFSAEFPKEGPSILRIQQVVRGDSAAYFCASSGPADRGGDTQYFGPGTRLTVL.